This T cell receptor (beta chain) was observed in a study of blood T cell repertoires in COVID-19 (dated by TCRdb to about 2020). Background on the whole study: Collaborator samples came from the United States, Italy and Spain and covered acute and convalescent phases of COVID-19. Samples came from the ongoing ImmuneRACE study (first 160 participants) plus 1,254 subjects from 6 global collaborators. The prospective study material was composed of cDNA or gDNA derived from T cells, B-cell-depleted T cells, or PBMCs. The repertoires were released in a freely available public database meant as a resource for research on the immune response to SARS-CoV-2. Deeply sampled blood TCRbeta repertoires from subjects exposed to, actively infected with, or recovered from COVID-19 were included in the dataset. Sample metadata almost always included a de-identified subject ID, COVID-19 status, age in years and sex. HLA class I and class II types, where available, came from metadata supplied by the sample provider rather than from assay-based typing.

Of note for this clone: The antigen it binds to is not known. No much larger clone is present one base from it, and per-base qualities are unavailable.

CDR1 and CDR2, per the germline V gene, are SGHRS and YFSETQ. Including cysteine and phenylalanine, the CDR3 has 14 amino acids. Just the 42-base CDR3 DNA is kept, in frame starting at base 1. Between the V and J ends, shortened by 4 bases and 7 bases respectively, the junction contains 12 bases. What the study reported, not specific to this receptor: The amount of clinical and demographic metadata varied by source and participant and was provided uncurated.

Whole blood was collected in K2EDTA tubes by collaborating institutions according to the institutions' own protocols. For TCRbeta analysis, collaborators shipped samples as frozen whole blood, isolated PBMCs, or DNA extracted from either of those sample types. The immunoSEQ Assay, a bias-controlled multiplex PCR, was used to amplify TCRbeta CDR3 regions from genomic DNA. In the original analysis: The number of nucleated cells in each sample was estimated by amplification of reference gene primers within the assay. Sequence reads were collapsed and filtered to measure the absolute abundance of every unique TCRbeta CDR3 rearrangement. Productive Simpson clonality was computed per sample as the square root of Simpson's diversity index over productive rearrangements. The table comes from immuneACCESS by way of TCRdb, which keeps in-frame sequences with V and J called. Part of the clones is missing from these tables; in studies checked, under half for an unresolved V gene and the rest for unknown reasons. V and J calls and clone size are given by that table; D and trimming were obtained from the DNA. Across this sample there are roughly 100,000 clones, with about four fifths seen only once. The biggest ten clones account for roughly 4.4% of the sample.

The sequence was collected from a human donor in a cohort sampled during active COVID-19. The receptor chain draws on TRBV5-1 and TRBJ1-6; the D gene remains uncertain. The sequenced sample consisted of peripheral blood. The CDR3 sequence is CASSTIKGNSPLHF. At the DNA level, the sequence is TGCGCCAGCAGCACTATAAAAGGCAATTCACCCCTCCACTTT.